The text below deals with one T cell receptor (beta chain). Germline V gives CDR1 MGHDK, CDR2 SYGVNS. CDR3 length: 14 residues. V was clipped by 6 bases and J by 0 bases, with 9 bases between them. The data derive from a study of T cell responses to AZD1222 COVID-19 vaccine. Here immunoSEQ multiplex PCR was the method, and the copy in TCRdb shows in-frame clones only, minus some. The data show approximately 140,000 clones, 91% seen once. The genes are TRBV25-1 and TRBJ1-3, with D hard to call. Here the sequenced sample was peripheral blood, taken on day 0 of AZD1222 vaccination. This sequence originates from an adult in good health. This CDR3 is CASSTQLSGNTIYF. In DNA form, the CDR3 reads TGTGCCAGCAGCACTCAGCTCTCTGGAAACACCATATATTTT. The variable domain in full, with the rest retrieved from reference TRBV25-1 and TRBJ1-3, is EADIYQTPRYLVIGTGKKITLECSQTMGHDKMYWYQQDPGMELHLIHYSYGVNSTEKGDLSSESTVSRIRTEHFPLTLESARPSHTSQYLCASSTQLSGNTIYFGEGSWLTVV.